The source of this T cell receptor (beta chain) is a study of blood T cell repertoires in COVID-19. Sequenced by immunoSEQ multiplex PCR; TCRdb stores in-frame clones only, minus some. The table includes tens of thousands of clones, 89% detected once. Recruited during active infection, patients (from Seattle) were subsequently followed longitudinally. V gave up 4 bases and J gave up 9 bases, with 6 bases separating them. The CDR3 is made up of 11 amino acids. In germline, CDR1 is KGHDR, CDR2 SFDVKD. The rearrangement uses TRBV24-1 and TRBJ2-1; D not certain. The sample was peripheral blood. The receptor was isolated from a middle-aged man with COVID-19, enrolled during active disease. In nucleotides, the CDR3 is TGTGCCACCAGTGAACTGTTTGAGCAGTTCTTC. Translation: CATSELFEQFF.